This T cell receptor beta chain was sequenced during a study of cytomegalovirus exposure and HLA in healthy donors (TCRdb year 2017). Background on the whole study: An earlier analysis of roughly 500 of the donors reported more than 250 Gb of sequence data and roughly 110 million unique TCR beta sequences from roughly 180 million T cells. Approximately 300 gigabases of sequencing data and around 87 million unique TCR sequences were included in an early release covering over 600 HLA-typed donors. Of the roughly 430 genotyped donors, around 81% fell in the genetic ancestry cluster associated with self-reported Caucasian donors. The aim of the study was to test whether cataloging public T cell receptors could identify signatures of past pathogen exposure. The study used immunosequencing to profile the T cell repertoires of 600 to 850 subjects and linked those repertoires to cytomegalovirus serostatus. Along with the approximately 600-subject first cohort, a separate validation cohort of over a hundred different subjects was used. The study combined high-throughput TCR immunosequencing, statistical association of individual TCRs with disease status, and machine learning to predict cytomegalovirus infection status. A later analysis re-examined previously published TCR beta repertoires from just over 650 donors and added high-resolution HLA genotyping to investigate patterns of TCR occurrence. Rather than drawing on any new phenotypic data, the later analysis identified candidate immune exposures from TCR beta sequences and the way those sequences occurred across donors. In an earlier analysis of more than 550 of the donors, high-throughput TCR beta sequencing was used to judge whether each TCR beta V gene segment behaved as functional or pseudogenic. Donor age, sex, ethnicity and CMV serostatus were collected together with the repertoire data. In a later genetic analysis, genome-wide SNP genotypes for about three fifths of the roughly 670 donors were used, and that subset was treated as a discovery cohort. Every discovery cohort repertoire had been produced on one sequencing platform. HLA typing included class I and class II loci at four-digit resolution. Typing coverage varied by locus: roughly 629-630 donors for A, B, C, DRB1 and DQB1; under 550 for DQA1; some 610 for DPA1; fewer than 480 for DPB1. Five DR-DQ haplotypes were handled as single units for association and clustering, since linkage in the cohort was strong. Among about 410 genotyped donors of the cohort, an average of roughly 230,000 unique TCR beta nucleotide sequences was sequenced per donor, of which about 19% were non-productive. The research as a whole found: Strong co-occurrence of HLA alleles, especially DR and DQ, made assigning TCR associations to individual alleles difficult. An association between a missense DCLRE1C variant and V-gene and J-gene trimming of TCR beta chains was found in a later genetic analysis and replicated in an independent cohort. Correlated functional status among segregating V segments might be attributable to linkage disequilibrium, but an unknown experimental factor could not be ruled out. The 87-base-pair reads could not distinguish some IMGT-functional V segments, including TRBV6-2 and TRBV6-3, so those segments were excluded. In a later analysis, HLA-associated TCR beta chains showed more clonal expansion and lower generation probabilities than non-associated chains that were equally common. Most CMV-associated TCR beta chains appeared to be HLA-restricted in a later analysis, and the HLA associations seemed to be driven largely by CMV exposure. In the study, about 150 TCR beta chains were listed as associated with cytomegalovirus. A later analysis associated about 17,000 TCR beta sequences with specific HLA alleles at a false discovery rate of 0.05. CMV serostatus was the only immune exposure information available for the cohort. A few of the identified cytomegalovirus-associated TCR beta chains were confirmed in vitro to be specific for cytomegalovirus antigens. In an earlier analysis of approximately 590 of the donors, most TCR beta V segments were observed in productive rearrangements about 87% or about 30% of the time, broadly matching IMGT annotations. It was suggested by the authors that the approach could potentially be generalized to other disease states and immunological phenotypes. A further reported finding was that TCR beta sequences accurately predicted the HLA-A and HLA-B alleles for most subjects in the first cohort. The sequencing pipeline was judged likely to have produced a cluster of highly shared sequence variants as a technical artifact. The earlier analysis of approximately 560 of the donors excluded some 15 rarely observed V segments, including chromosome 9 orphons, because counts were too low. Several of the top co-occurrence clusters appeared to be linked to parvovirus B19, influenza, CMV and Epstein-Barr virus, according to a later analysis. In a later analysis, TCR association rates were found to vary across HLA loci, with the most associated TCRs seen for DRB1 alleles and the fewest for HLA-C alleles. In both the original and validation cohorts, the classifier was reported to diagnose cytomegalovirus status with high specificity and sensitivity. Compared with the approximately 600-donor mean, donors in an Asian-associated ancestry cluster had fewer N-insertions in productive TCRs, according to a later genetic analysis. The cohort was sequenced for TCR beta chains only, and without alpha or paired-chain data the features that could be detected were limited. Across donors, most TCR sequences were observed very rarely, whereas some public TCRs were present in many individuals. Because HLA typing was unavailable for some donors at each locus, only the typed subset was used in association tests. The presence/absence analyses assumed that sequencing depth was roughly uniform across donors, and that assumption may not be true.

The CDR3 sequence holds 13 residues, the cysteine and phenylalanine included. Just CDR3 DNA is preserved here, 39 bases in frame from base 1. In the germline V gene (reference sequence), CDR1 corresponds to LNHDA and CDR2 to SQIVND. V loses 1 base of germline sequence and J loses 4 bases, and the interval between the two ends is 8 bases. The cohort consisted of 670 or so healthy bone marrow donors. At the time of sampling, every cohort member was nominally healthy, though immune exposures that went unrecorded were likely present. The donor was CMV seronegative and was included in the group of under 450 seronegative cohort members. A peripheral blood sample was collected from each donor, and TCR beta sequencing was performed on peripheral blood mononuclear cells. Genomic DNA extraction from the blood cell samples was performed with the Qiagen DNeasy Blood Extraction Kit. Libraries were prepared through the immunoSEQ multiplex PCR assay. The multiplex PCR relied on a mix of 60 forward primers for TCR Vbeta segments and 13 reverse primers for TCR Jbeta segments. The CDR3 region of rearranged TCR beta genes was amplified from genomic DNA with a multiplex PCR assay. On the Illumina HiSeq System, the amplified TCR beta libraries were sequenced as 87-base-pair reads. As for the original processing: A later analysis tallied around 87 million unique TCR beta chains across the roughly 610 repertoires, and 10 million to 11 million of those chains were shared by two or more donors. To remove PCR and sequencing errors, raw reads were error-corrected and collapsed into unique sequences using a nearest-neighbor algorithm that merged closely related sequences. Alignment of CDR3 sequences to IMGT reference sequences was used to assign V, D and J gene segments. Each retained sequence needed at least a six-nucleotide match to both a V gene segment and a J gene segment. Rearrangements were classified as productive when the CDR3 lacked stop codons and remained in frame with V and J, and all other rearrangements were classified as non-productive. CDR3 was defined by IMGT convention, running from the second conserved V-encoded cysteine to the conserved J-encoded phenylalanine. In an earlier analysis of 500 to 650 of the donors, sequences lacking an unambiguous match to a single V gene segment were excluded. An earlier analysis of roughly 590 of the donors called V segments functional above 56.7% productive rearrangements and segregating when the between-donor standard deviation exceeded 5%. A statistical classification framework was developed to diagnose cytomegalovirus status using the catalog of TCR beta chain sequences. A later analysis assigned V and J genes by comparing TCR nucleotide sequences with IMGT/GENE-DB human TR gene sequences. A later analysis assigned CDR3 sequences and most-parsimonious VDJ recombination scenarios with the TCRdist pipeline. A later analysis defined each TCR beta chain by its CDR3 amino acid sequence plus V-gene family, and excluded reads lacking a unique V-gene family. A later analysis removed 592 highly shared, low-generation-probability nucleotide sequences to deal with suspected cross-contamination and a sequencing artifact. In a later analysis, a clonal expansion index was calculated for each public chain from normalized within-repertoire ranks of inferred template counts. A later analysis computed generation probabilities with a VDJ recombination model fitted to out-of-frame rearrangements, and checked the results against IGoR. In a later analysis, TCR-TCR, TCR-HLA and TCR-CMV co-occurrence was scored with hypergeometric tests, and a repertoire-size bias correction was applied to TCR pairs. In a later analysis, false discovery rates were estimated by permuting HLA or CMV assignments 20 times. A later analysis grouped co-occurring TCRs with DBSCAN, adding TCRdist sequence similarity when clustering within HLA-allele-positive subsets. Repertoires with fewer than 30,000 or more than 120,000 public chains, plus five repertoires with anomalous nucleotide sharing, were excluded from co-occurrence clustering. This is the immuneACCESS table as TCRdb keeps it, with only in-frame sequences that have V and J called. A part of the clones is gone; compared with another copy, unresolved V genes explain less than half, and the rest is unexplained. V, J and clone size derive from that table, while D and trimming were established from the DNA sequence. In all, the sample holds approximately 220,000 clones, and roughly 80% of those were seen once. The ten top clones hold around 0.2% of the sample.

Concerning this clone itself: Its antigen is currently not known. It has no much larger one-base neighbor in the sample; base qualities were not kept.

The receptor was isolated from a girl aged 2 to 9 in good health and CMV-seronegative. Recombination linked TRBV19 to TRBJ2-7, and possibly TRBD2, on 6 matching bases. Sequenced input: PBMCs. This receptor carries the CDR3 CASSIAGEYEQYF. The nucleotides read TGTGCCAGTAGTATAGCGGGAGAATACGAGCAGTACTTC.